A selection of T cell receptor beta chains follows, all from one sample in a study of shared clonotypes between healthy human individuals. Sequencing used immunoSEQ multiplex PCR; TCRdb keeps in-frame clones, though not all of them. The sample comprises roughly 640,000 clones, about 74% of which are singletons, and 1.5% to 2% rests with the top ten. The specimen was memory CD4+ T cells sorted from blood. These TCRs come from a young woman in good health. The CDR3 runs from the conserved cysteine through the conserved F or W. D genes are given only for firm matches. The size entry is marked missing in some rows and otherwise reads once, few, many or a size class.

d_gene: NA
j_gene: TRBJ2-7
len: 12
v_gene: TRBV2
abundance: once
CDR3nt: TGTGCCAGCAGTGGGAAATCCCCCGAGCAGTACTTC
CDR3aa: CASSGKSPEQYF

d_gene: NA
j_gene: TRBJ2-7
len: 12
v_gene: TRBV11-2
abundance: NA
CDR3nt: TGTGCCAGCGCGGGGTCAGCCTACGAGCAGTACTTC
CDR3aa: CASAGSAYEQYF

d_gene: TRBD1
j_gene: TRBJ1-3
len: 14
v_gene: TRBV28
abundance: NA
CDR3nt: TGTGCCACTACACAACAGGGGACTGGAAACACCATATATTTT
CDR3aa: CATTQQGTGNTIYF

d_gene: NA
j_gene: TRBJ1-1
len: 13
v_gene: TRBV19
abundance: NA
CDR3nt: TGTGCCAGTATAAGGACCCCGGACACTGAAGCTTTCTTT
CDR3aa: CASIRTPDTEAFF

d_gene: NA
j_gene: TRBJ1-4
len: 14
v_gene: TRBV7-9
abundance: NA
CDR3nt: TGTGCCAGCAGCTTAGCGGGGGGCCGGGAAAAACTGTTTTTT
CDR3aa: CASSLAGGREKLFF

d_gene: NA
j_gene: TRBJ2-5
len: 15
v_gene: TRBV28
abundance: NA
CDR3nt: TGTGCCAGCAGTTTATTTGGCTATACCCAAGAGACCCAGTACTTC
CDR3aa: CASSLFGYTQETQYF

d_gene: TRBD2
j_gene: TRBJ2-5
len: 16
v_gene: TRBV29-1
abundance: NA
CDR3nt: TGCAGCGTCCCTCCCCGACTAGCGGGAGTGGGGGAGACCCAGTACTTC
CDR3aa: CSVPPRLAGVGETQYF

d_gene: NA
j_gene: TRBJ2-7
len: 15
v_gene: TRBV27
abundance: few
CDR3nt: TGTGCCAGCAGTCCTCAGGTCAGGAGCTCCTACGAGCAGTACTTC
CDR3aa: CASSPQVRSSYEQYF

d_gene: TRBD1
j_gene: TRBJ2-5
len: 14
v_gene: TRBV5-1
abundance: NA
CDR3nt: TGCGCCAGCAGCGTACCTAGGGGGCTGGGGACCCAGTACTTC
CDR3aa: CASSVPRGLGTQYF

d_gene: TRBD2
j_gene: TRBJ2-2
len: 14
v_gene: TRBV18
abundance: NA
CDR3nt: TGTGCCAGCTCACAGCGGGAGAACGTCGGGGAGCTGTTTTTT
CDR3aa: CASSQRENVGELFF

d_gene: NA
j_gene: TRBJ2-3
len: 14
v_gene: TRBV7-9
abundance: NA
CDR3nt: TGTGCCAGCAGTACCGGCGGGGGCACAGATACGCAGTATTTT
CDR3aa: CASSTGGGTDTQYF

d_gene: NA
j_gene: TRBJ2-3
len: 16
v_gene: TRBV4-2
abundance: NA
CDR3nt: TGTGCCAGCAGCCAAGGGGACGAGCGGATCACAGATACGCAGTATTTT
CDR3aa: CASSQGDERITDTQYF

d_gene: TRBD1
j_gene: TRBJ2-1
len: 17
v_gene: TRBV4-2
abundance: NA
CDR3nt: TGTGCCAGCAGCCAAGACCGACAGGGGTCCCTTACGAATGAGCAGTTCTTC
CDR3aa: CASSQDRQGSLTNEQFF

d_gene: NA
j_gene: TRBJ2-7
len: 12
v_gene: TRBV2
abundance: few
CDR3nt: TGTGCCAGCAGTGAAGGTGTGGACGAGCAGTACTTC
CDR3aa: CASSEGVDEQYF

d_gene: TRBD2
j_gene: TRBJ2-3
len: 14
v_gene: TRBV7-9
abundance: NA
CDR3nt: TGTGCCAGCATCGCGGGACTAAGCACAGATACGCAGTATTTT
CDR3aa: CASIAGLSTDTQYF

d_gene: NA
j_gene: TRBJ2-2
len: 16
v_gene: TRBV5-1
abundance: NA
CDR3nt: TGCGCCAGCAGCTTGGGTCTACTAGCATCCACCGGGGAGCTGTTTTTT
CDR3aa: CASSLGLLASTGELFF

d_gene: NA
j_gene: TRBJ2-3
len: 13
v_gene: TRBV18
abundance: NA
CDR3nt: TGTGCCAGCTCACCACCAAATACAGATACGCAGTATTTT
CDR3aa: CASSPPNTDTQYF

d_gene: NA
j_gene: TRBJ1-5
len: 14
v_gene: TRBV6-5
abundance: NA
CDR3nt: TGTGCCAGCAGTGAACGGGGCTACGGACAGCCCCAGCATTTT
CDR3aa: CASSERGYGQPQHF

d_gene: NA
j_gene: TRBJ1-2
len: 14
v_gene: TRBV28
abundance: NA
CDR3nt: TGTGCCAGCAGTTTCTCAGGAGCAACCTATGGCTACACCTTC
CDR3aa: CASSFSGATYGYTF

d_gene: NA
j_gene: TRBJ1-4
len: 11
v_gene: TRBV19
abundance: NA
CDR3nt: TGTGCCAGTAGTTTCGGGAGGAAACTGTTTTTT
CDR3aa: CASSFGRKLFF

d_gene: TRBD2
j_gene: TRBJ2-7
len: 15
v_gene: TRBV5-6
abundance: NA
CDR3nt: TGTGCCAGCAGCTTCGGGCTAGCGGGAGGTTTAGAGCAGTACTTC
CDR3aa: CASSFGLAGGLEQYF

d_gene: TRBD1
j_gene: TRBJ2-7
len: 15
v_gene: TRBV4-1
abundance: NA
CDR3nt: TGCGCCAGCAGCCAAGTTAGGACAGGGACCTACGAGCAGTACTTC
CDR3aa: CASSQVRTGTYEQYF

d_gene: NA
j_gene: TRBJ2-5
len: 17
v_gene: TRBV12-2
abundance: NA
CDR3nt: TGTGCAAGTCGCTTATGGTTGGCTAGCGGCTCCCAAGAGACCCAGTACTTC
CDR3aa: CASRLWLASGSQETQYF

d_gene: NA
j_gene: TRBJ1-5
len: 14
v_gene: TRBV19
abundance: few
CDR3nt: TGTGCCAGTCCACCTACAGGGCGCAATCAGCCCCAGCATTTT
CDR3aa: CASPPTGRNQPQHF

d_gene: NA
j_gene: TRBJ2-7
len: 13
v_gene: TRBV6-6
abundance: NA
CDR3nt: TGTGCCAGCAGTTACGAGGGTAACTACGAGCAGTACTTC
CDR3aa: CASSYEGNYEQYF

d_gene: NA
j_gene: TRBJ1-1
len: 13
v_gene: TRBV28
abundance: NA
CDR3nt: TGTGCCAGCAGTCTACGGGACCTCACCGAAGCTTTCTTT
CDR3aa: CASSLRDLTEAFF

d_gene: NA
j_gene: TRBJ1-4
len: 12
v_gene: TRBV30
abundance: NA
CDR3nt: TGTGCCTGGAGTGTCAGGGACGCAAAACTGTTTTTT
CDR3aa: CAWSVRDAKLFF

d_gene: NA
j_gene: TRBJ2-5
len: 14
v_gene: TRBV4-2
abundance: few
CDR3nt: TGTGCCAGCAGCAGGGGGAAGAAGGAAGAGACCCAGTACTTC
CDR3aa: CASSRGKKEETQYF

d_gene: NA
j_gene: TRBJ2-2
len: 14
v_gene: TRBV10-2
abundance: NA
CDR3nt: TGCGCCAGCAGTGAGTCGTCGGGGGTCGGGGAGCTGTTTTTT
CDR3aa: CASSESSGVGELFF

d_gene: TRBD1
j_gene: TRBJ2-6
len: 16
v_gene: TRBV13
abundance: NA
CDR3nt: TGTGCCAGCCGTCAGAAGGGGGCCTCTGGGGCCAACGTCCTGACTTTC
CDR3aa: CASRQKGASGANVLTF

d_gene: TRBD1
j_gene: TRBJ2-7
len: 11
v_gene: TRBV29-1
abundance: NA
CDR3nt: TGCAGCGCCCAGACAGGGGCCGAGCAGTACTTC
CDR3aa: CSAQTGAEQYF

d_gene: NA
j_gene: TRBJ2-7
len: 15
v_gene: TRBV28
abundance: NA
CDR3nt: TGTGCCAGCAGTTTAGGATTGGTGGGGTCCTACGAGCAGTACTTC
CDR3aa: CASSLGLVGSYEQYF

d_gene: TRBD2
j_gene: TRBJ2-7
len: 19
v_gene: TRBV4-1
abundance: once
CDR3nt: TGCGCCAGCAGCCGGAGACCACCCCCAGGGCTAGCGGAGGACTACGAGCAGTACTTC
CDR3aa: CASSRRPPPGLAEDYEQYF

d_gene: TRBD2
j_gene: TRBJ2-7
len: 15
v_gene: TRBV6-5
abundance: many
CDR3nt: TGTGCCAGCAGTTCCGGACTAGCGGGAGCCAACGAGCAGTACTTC
CDR3aa: CASSSGLAGANEQYF

d_gene: NA
j_gene: TRBJ2-2
len: 14
v_gene: TRBV19
abundance: NA
CDR3nt: TGTGCCAGTAGTCACAGCAGGAGGGCCGGGGAGCTGTTTTTT
CDR3aa: CASSHSRRAGELFF

d_gene: NA
j_gene: TRBJ2-3
len: 12
v_gene: TRBV11-2
abundance: many
CDR3nt: TGTGCCAGCAGCTTGTCCACAGATACGCAGTATTTT
CDR3aa: CASSLSTDTQYF

d_gene: NA
j_gene: TRBJ2-2
len: 15
v_gene: TRBV7-6
abundance: NA
CDR3nt: TGTGCCAGCAGCTCCCAGTTAGAGGGGACCGGGGAGCTGTTTTTT
CDR3aa: CASSSQLEGTGELFF

d_gene: TRBD2
j_gene: TRBJ2-5
len: 15
v_gene: TRBV10-3
abundance: NA
CDR3nt: TGTGCCATCAGTGACCCGGGACTAGCAGGAGAGACCCAGTACTTC
CDR3aa: CAISDPGLAGETQYF

d_gene: NA
j_gene: TRBJ1-4
len: 16
v_gene: TRBV4-1
abundance: NA
CDR3nt: TGCGCCAGCAGCCAAGGCCCCTCCGTGGGGGGGGAAAAACTGTTTTTT
CDR3aa: CASSQGPSVGGEKLFF

d_gene: NA
j_gene: TRBJ1-5
len: 15
v_gene: TRBV21-1
abundance: NA
CDR3nt: TGTGCCAGCAGCGGACAAATACCGGGTGATCAGCCCCAGCATTTT
CDR3aa: CASSGQIPGDQPQHF

d_gene: NA
j_gene: TRBJ2-1
len: 13
v_gene: TRBV11-2
abundance: NA
CDR3nt: TGTGCCAGCAGCGTTGGGGCTTACAATGAGCAGTTCTTC
CDR3aa: CASSVGAYNEQFF

d_gene: TRBD2
j_gene: TRBJ2-7
len: 21
v_gene: TRBV5-1
abundance: NA
CDR3nt: TGCGCCAGCAGCCCCCGGCCGGGGGGTAGCGGGAGCTCCTACGGGACTACCGAGCAGTACTTC
CDR3aa: CASSPRPGGSGSSYGTTEQYF

d_gene: NA
j_gene: TRBJ2-6
len: 16
v_gene: TRBV5-4
abundance: NA
CDR3nt: TGTGCCAGCAGCTCAGTCAGGGGCTCTGGGGCCAACGTCCTGACTTTC
CDR3aa: CASSSVRGSGANVLTF

d_gene: NA
j_gene: TRBJ2-7
len: 14
v_gene: TRBV18
abundance: few
CDR3nt: TGTGCCAGCTCGCTCTACACTACTACCTACGAGCAGTACTTC
CDR3aa: CASSLYTTTYEQYF

d_gene: TRBD2
j_gene: TRBJ2-3
len: 16
v_gene: TRBV19
abundance: once
CDR3nt: TGTGCCAGTAGTATAGGACTAGCGGGAGGTACAGATACGCAGTATTTT
CDR3aa: CASSIGLAGGTDTQYF

d_gene: NA
j_gene: TRBJ2-3
len: 13
v_gene: TRBV6-6
abundance: once
CDR3nt: TGTGCCAGCAGTTGGAGTGGGAGGGATACGCAGTATTTT
CDR3aa: CASSWSGRDTQYF